Given below is one T cell receptor beta chain in context. The data belong to a study of CD8 T cells in Susac syndrome. V gave up 1 base and J gave up 4 bases, with 7 bases separating them. This CDR3 spans 13 amino acids. The germline gives CDR1 LNHDA, CDR2 SQIVND (reference sequence). A quantity of roughly 0.5 to 1 ug RNA underwent reverse transcription using random hexamers. Amplification of TCR beta CDR3 used immunoSEQ multiplex PCR across 54 Vbeta and 13 Jbeta. One entry per CDR3 protein results from TCRdb running MiXCR on the immunoSEQ multiplex PCR reads. The repertoire consists of some 100,000 distinct CDR3 sequences, with about 90% occurring once and the leading ten covering about 0.11%.

Sequenced input: CD8+ T cells from PBMCs. The chain recombines TRBV19 with TRBJ1-1; D unresolved. The TCR comes from a human donor in good health. DNA for the CDR3: TGTGCCAGTAGTATAGTCCCCCCCACTGAAGCTTTCTTT. Its protein is CASSIVPPTEAFF.